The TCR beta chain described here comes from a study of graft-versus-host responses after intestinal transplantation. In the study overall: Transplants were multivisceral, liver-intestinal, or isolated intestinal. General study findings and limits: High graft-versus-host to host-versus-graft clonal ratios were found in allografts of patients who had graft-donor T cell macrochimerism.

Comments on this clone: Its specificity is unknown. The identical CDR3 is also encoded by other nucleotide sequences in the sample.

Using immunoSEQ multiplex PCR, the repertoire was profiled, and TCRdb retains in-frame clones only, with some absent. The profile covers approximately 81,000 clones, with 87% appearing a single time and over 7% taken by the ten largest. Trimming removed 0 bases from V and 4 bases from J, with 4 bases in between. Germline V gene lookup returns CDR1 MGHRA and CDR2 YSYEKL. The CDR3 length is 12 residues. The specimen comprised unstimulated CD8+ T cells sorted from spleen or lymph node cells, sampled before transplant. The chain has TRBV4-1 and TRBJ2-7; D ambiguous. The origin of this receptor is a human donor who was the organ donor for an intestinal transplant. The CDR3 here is CASSQDGYEQYF. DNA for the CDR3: TGCGCCAGCAGCCAAGACGGTTACGAGCAGTACTTC.